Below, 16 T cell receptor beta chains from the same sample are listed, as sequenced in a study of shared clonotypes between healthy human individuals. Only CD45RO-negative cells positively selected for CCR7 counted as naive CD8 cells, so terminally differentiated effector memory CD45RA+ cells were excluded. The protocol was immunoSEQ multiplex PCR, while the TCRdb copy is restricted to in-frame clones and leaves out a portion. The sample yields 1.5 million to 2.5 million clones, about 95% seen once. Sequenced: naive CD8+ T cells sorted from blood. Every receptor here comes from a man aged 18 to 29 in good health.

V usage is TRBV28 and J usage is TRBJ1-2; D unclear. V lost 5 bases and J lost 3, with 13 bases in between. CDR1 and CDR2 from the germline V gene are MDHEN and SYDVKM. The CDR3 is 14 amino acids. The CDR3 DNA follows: TGTGCCAGCAGTCTGACGGGAGTTGACTATGGCTACACCTTC. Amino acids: CASSLTGVDYGYTF.

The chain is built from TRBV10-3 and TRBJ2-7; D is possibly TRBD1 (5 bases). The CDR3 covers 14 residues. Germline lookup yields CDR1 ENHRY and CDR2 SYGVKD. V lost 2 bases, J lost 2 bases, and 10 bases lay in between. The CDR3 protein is CAISENRLPYEQYF. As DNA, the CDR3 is TGTGCCATCAGTGAGAACAGGCTCCCCTACGAGCAGTACTTC.

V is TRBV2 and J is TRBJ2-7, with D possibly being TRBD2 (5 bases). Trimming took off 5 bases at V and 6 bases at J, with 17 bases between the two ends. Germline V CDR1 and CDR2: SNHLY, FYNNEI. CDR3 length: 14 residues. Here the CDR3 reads CASSSSVPGIEQYF. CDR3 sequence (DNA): TGTGCCAGCAGTTCCAGTGTCCCGGGGATCGAGCAGTACTTC. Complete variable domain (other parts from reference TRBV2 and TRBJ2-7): EPEVTQTPSHQVTQMGQEVILRCVPISNHLYFYWYRQILGQKVEFLVSFYNNEISEKSEIFDDQFSVERPDGSNFTLKIRSTKLEDSAMYFCASSSSVPGIEQYFGPGTRLTVT.

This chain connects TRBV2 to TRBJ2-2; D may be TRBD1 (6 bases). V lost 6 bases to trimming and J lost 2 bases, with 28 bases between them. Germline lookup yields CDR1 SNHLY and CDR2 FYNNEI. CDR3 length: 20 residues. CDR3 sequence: CASSEGESETWGINTGELFF. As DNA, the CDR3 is TGTGCCAGCAGCGAGGGGGAGAGTGAAACTTGGGGAATAAACACCGGGGAGCTGTTTTTT. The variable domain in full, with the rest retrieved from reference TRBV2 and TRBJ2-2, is EPEVTQTPSHQVTQMGQEVILRCVPISNHLYFYWYRQILGQKVEFLVSFYNNEISEKSEIFDDQFSVERPDGSNFTLKIRSTKLEDSAMYFCASSEGESETWGINTGELFFGEGSRLTVL.

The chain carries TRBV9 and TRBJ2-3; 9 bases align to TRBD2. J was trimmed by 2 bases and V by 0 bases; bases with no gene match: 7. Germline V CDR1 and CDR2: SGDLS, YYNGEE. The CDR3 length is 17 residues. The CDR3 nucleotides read TGTGCCAGCAGCGTAGACCCCAGCGGGGGGATCACAGATACGCAGTATTTT. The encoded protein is CASSVDPSGGITDTQYF. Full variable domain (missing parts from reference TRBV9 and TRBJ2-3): DSGVTQTPKHLITATGQRVTLRCSPRSGDLSVYWYQQSLDQGLQFLIQYYNGEERAKGNILERFSAQQFPDLHSELNLSSLELGDSALYFCASSVDPSGGITDTQYFGPGTRLTVL.

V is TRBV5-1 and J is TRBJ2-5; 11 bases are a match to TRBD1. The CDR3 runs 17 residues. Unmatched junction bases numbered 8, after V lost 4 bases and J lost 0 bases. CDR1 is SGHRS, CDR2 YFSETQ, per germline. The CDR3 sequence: CASSEGTGGINQETQYF. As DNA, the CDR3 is TGCGCCAGCAGCGAGGGGACAGGGGGTATAAACCAAGAGACCCAGTACTTC.

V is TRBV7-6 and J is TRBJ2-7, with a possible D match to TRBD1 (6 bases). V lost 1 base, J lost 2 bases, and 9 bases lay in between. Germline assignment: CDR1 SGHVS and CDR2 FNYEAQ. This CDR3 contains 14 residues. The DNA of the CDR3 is TGTGCCAGCAGCTTAGAGCCAGGGGCCTACGAGCAGTACTTC. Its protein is CASSLEPGAYEQYF.

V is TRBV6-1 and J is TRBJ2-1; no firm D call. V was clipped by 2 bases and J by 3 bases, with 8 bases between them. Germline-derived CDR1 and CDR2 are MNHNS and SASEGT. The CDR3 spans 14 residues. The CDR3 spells CASSESVFYNEQFF. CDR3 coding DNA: TGTGCCAGCAGTGAATCGGTCTTCTACAATGAGCAGTTCTTC.

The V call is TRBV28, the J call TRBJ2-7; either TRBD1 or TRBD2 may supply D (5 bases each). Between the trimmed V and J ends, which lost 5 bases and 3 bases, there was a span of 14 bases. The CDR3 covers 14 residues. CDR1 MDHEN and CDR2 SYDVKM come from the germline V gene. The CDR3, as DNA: TGTGCCAGCAGTACCACGGGACCGGGCTACGAGCAGTACTTC. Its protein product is CASSTTGPGYEQYF.

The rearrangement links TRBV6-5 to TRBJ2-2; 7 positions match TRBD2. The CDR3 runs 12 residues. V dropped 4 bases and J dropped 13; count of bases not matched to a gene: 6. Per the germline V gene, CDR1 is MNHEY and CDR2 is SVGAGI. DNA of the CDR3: TGTGCCAGCAGTTCGGGGGGTGGGAGGCTGTTTTTT. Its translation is CASSSGGGRLFF.

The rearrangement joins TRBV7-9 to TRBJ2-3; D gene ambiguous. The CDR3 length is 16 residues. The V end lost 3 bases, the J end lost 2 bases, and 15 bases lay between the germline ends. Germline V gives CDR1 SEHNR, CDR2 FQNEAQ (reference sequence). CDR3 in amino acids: CASSFYLGGYTDTQYF. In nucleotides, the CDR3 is TGTGCCAGCAGCTTTTATCTTGGCGGCTACACAGATACGCAGTATTTT.

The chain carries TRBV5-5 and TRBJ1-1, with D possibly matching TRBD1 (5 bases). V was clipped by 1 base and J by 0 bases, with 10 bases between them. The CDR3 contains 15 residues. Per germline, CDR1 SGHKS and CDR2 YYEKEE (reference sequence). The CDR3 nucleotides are TGTGCCAGCAGCTTGCTTCAGGGACTGAACACTGAAGCTTTCTTT. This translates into CASSLLQGLNTEAFF.

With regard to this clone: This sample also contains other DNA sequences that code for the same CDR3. Here the CDR3 DNA reads TGTGCCAGCAGTGAAGCTAGACAGGGGAACACTGAAGCTTTCTTT. This sequence encodes CASSEARQGNTEAFF. The chain joins TRBV2 to TRBJ1-1; 7 nucleotides align to TRBD1. The J segment lost 1 base and the V segment lost 0 bases, leaving 2 bases of the junction unmatched. The CDR3 loop spans 15 amino acids. In germline, CDR1 is SNHLY, CDR2 FYNNEI.

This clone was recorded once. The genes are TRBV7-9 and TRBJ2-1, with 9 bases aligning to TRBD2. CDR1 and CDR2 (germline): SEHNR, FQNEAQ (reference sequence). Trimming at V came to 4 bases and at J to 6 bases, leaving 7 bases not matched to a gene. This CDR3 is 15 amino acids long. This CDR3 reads CASSSTAGGLNEQFF. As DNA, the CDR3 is TGTGCCAGCAGCTCAACAGCGGGAGGCCTCAATGAGCAGTTCTTC.

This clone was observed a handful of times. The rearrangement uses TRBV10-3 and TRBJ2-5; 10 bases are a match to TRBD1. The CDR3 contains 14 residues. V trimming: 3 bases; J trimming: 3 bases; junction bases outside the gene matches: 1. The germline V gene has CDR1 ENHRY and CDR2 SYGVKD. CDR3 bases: TGTGCCATCAGTGACGGACAGGGGGAAGAGACCCAGTACTTC. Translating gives CAISDGQGEETQYF.

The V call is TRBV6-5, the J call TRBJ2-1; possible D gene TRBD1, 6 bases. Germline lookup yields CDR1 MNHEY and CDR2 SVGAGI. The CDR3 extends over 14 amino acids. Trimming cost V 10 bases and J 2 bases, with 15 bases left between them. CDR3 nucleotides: TGTGCCACCTCAGGGGTATACGCCTACAATGAGCAGTTCTTC. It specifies CATSGVYAYNEQFF.